This T cell receptor beta chain emerged from a study of Ad26.COV2.S vaccination and SARS-CoV-2 variants. General study findings and limits: Quantification of TCR breadth and depth may have yielded underestimates of total T cell responses. Recipients of either vaccine or placebo displayed similar breadth of non-spike TCRs. Substantial post-vaccination breadth of spike-specific CD8+ and CD4+ T cell responses was reported. Vaccine recipients had higher spike-specific TCR breadth than placebo recipients.

Sequencing was performed with immunoSEQ multiplex PCR; in TCRdb, only in-frame clones are kept and a portion is missing. The data contain 97,000 or so clones, about 78% of them singletons. Per the germline V gene, CDR1 is SGHKS and CDR2 is YYEKEE (reference sequence). The V and J ends lost 4 bases and 7 bases respectively, with 12 bases between them. The CDR3 sequence is 14 residues long. About this clone itself: Its specificity is not known.

This clonotype was obtained from a human donor who had recovered from COVID-19. Sequenced here: peripheral blood, sampled after recovery from COVID-19. The chain uses TRBV5-5 and TRBJ1-6; D remains unclear. CDR3 protein: CASSRDRDNSPLHF. In DNA, the CDR3 is TGTGCCAGCAGCCGCGATCGTGACAATTCACCCCTCCACTTT.